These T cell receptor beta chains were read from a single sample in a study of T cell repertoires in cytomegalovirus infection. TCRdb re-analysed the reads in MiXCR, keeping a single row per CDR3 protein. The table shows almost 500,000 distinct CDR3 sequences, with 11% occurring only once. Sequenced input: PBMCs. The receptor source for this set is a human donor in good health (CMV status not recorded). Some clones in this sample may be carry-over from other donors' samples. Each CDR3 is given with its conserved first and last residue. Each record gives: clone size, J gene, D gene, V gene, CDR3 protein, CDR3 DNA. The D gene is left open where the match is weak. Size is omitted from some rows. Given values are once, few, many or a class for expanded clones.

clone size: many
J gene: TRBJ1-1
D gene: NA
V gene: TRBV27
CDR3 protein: CASSPRGPVRDTEAFF
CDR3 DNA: TGTGCCAGCAGCCCTAGAGGACCAGTACGGGACACTGAAGCTTTCTTT

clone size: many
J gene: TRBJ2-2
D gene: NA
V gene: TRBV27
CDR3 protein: CASSGTRAGTGELFF
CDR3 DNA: TGTGCCAGCAGTGGCACCAGGGCGGGCACCGGGGAGCTGTTTTTT

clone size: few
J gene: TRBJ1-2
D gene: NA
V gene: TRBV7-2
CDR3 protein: CASSIDSSYGYTF
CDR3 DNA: TGTGCCAGCAGCATCGACTCGTCATATGGCTACACCTTC

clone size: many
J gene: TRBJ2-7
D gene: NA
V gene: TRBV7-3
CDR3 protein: CASSLGTQEEQYF
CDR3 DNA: TGTGCCAGCAGCTTAGGAACGCAGGAGGAGCAGTACTTC

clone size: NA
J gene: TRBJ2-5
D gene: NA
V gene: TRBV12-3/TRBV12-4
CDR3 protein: CASSLMALETQYF
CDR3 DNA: TGTGCCAGCAGTTTAATGGCGTTGGAGACCCAGTACTTC

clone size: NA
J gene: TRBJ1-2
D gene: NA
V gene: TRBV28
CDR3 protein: CASSFAGKWLPHGYTF
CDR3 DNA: TGTGCCAGCAGTTTCGCAGGGAAATGGCTCCCACATGGCTACACCTTC

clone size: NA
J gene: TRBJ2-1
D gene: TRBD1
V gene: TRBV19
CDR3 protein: CASSPGQPTMSLYSVGFF
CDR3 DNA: TGTGCCAGTAGTCCGGGACAGCCTACAATGAGCCTTTATTCTGTGGGGTTCTTC

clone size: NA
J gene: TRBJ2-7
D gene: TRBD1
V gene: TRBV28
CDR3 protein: CASTGGPPSQYF
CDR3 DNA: TGTGCCAGCACAGGGGGCCCCCCCAGTCAGTACTTC

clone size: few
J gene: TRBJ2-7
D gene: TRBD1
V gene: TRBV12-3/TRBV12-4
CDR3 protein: CASSHRGNISYEQYF
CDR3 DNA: TGTGCCAGCAGTCACAGGGGGAATATATCCTACGAGCAGTACTTC

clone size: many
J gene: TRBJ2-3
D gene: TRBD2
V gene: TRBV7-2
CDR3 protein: CASRGLAGKETQYF
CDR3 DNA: TGTGCCAGCAGGGGACTAGCGGGGAAGGAAACGCAGTATTTT

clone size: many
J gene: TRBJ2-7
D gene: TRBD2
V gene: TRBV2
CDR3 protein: CASLMTSGGYEQYF
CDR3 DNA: TGTGCCAGTCTAATGACTAGCGGGGGCTACGAGCAGTACTTC

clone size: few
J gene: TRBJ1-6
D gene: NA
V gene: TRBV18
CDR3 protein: CASSPPPLRHF
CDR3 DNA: TGTGCCAGCTCACCACCGCCCCTAAGACACTTT

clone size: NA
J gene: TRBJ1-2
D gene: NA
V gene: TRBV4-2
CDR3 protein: CASSQDRGGDLGYGYTF
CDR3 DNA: TGTGCCAGCAGCCAAGATCGGGGGGGAGACCTGGGCTATGGCTACACCTTC

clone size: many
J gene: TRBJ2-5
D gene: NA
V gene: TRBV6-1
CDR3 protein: CASLRWGGRETQYF
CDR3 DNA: TGTGCCAGCTTGAGATGGGGGGGCCGAGAGACCCAGTACTTC

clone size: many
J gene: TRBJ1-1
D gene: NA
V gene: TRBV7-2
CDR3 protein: CASSLQGPMNTEAFF
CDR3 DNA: TGTGCCAGCAGCTTACAGGGACCCATGAACACTGAAGCTTTCTTT

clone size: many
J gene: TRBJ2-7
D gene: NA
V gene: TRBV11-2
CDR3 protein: CASSLGDAPYEQYF
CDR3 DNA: TGTGCCAGCAGCTTAGGGGACGCACCCTACGAGCAGTACTTC

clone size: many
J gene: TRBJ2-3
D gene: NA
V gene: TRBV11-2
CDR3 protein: CASSLAPRTKTDTQYF
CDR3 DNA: TGTGCCAGCAGCTTAGCTCCGCGAACTAAGACAGATACGCAGTATTTT

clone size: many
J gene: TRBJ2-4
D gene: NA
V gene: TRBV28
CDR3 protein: CASSRDSVAKNIQYF
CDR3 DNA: TGTGCCAGCAGTCGGGACTCCGTAGCCAAAAACATTCAGTACTTC

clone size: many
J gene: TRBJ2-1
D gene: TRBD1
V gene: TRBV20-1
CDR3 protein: CSARDGTGQAGYNEQFF
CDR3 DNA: TGCAGTGCTAGAGATGGCACGGGACAGGCCGGTTACAATGAGCAGTTCTTC

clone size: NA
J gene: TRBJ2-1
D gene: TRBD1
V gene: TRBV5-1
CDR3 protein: CASRGTGYNEQFF
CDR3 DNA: TGCGCCAGCAGGGGGACAGGGTACAATGAGCAGTTCTTC

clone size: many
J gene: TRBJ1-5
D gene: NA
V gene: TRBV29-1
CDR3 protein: CSVAEQGSNQPQHF
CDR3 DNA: TGCAGCGTTGCGGAACAGGGTAGCAATCAGCCCCAGCATTTT

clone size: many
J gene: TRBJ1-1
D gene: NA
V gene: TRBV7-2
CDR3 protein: CASSLYVTEAFF
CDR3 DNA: TGTGCCAGCAGCTTATATGTCACTGAAGCTTTCTTT

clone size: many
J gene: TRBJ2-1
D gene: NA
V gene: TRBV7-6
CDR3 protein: CASSLVDNEQFF
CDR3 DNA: TGTGCCAGCAGCTTAGTAGACAATGAGCAGTTCTTC

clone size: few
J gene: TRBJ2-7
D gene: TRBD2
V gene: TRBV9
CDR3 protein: CASSPRRTSGTYEQYF
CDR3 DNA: TGTGCCAGCAGCCCCCGTCGGACTAGCGGGACCTACGAGCAGTACTTC

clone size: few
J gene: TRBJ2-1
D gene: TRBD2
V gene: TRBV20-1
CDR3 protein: CSASGRGAQDEQFF
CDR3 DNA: TGCAGTGCTAGTGGGCGGGGGGCCCAGGATGAGCAGTTCTTC

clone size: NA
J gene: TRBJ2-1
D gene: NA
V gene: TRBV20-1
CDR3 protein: CSVNAGNNEQFF
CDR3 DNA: TGCAGTGTTAACGCGGGGAACAATGAGCAGTTCTTC

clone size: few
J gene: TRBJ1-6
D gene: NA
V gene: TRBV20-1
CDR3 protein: CSAAHRDSYNSPLHF
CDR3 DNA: TGCAGTGCGGCGCACAGGGATTCCTATAATTCACCCCTCCACTTT

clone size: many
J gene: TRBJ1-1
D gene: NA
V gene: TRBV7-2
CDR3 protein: CASSLWGTEAFF
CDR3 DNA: TGTGCCAGCAGCTTATGGGGGACTGAAGCTTTCTTT

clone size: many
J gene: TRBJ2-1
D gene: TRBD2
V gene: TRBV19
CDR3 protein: CASSPQGIAGTLHEQFF
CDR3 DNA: TGTGCCAGTAGTCCCCAGGGGATAGCGGGGACCCTCCATGAGCAGTTCTTC

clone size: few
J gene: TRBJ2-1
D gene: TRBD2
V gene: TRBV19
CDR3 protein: CASSEGSSGGAGEQFF
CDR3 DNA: TGTGCCAGTAGTGAGGGGTCTAGCGGGGGGGCAGGTGAGCAGTTCTTC